A single sample is the source of the 18 T cell receptor beta chains below, sequenced in a study of T cell responses to AZD1222 COVID-19 vaccine. Clones were sequenced by immunoSEQ multiplex PCR, and TCRdb holds only the in-frame ones, with some missing. The sample carries about 190,000 clones, around 87% recorded once. Sequenced here: peripheral blood, sampled on day 0 of MenACWY control vaccination. These receptors were obtained from an adult in good health.

This rearrangement joins TRBV3-1 (or the pseudogene TRBV3-2) to TRBJ1-6; D unclear. Germline CDR1 reads LGHDT; CDR2 reads YNNKEL (reference sequence). V was pared by 1 base and J by 9 bases, with 10 bases between. There are 14 residues in the CDR3. CDR3 sequence (DNA): TGTGCCAGCAGCCAAGGGGAAAGTGGTTCACCCCTCCACTTT. It codes for CASSQGESGSPLHF.

As concerns this clone: A read error may account for a junction end that differs from germline. V gene TRBV2 combines with J gene TRBJ2-7, with D unresolved. The CDR3 runs to 12 residues. Looked up from germline, CDR1 is SNHLY and CDR2 is FYNNEI. The DNA of the CDR3 is TGTGCCAGCAGTGATATGGGCTTATCCCCTCATTTC. This codes for CASSDMGLSPHF.

The gene calls are TRBV11-2 and TRBJ2-1, with D maybe TRBD2 (5 bases). With 5 bases removed from V and 8 bases from J, the gap between germline ends came to 7 bases. This CDR3 comprises 11 residues. Germline V lookup: CDR1 SGHAT, CDR2 FQNNGV. The CDR3 sequence: CASSRRDEQFF. In DNA, the CDR3 is TGTGCCAGCAGCCGGCGGGATGAGCAGTTCTTC.

The chain carries TRBV4-1 and TRBJ2-7; 8 bases fit TRBD2. This CDR3 has 15 amino acids. Germline CDR1 is MGHRA and CDR2 is YSYEKL. The ends lost 0 bases at V and 4 bases at J; junction bases unmatched: 5. The CDR3 region is CASSQDRGGLYEQYF. The DNA for the CDR3 is TGCGCCAGCAGCCAAGATCGGGGGGGCTTATACGAGCAGTACTTC.

The gene calls are TRBV10-3 and TRBJ1-2; 8 positions match TRBD1. The CDR3 runs to 15 residues. J lost 8 bases, V lost 0 bases, and 8 bases had no gene match. Germline assignment: CDR1 ENHRY and CDR2 SYGVKD. CDR3: CAISESVQGAGGYTF. The CDR3 coding sequence is TGTGCCATCAGTGAGTCGGTCCAGGGGGCGGGCGGCTACACCTTC.

The chain is built from TRBV30 and TRBJ2-7; 10 bases are shared with TRBD2. The CDR3 has 15 residues. Germline CDR1 and CDR2: GTSNPN and SVGIG (reference sequence). The V and J ends lost 3 bases and 5 bases, in that order; junction bases with no gene match: 10. The CDR3 DNA sequence: TGTGCCTGGAGAGAACTAGCGGGATGGGGGCACGAGCAGTACTTC. This codes for CAWRELAGWGHEQYF.

This chain connects TRBV12-3 or TRBV12-4 to TRBJ2-1, with a possible D match to TRBD2 (6 bases). The CDR3 is made up of 13 amino acids. The V gene lost 5 bases and the J gene lost 9 bases, with 14 bases spanning the gap. The CDR3 loop is CASSLARGGEQFF. Here the CDR3 DNA reads TGTGCCAGCAGTCTTGCAAGGGGAGGTGAGCAGTTCTTC.

The DNA for the CDR3 is TGTGCCAGCAGGATGGCGGCGGGGCAGACTAATGAAAAACTGTTTTTT. This translates into CASRMAAGQTNEKLFF. The chain uses TRBV28 and TRBJ1-4, with a weak D call TRBD1 (5 bases). Trimming took 6 bases from V and 2 from J, leaving 16 bases between them. Germline lookup yields CDR1 MDHEN and CDR2 SYDVKM. This CDR3 is 16 amino acids long.

The rearrangement joins TRBV19 to TRBJ2-5, with D possibly matching TRBD1 (6 bases). This CDR3 region has 14 residues. Trimming pared 3 bases from V and 5 bases from J, leaving 13 bases between. The germline gives CDR1 LNHDA, CDR2 SQIVND (reference sequence). The CDR3 is CASSIVTGWETQYF. CDR3 nucleotides: TGTGCCAGTAGTATTGTTACAGGGTGGGAGACCCAGTACTTC.

The rearrangement uses TRBV2 and TRBJ2-2; D tentatively reads TRBD1 or TRBD2 (6 bases each). The CDR3 totals 14 residues. V lost 11 bases and J lost 0, with 13 bases in between. Germline values: CDR1 SNHLY, CDR2 FYNNEI. CDR3 sequence (DNA): TGTGCCGGGGGCGGGACAACGAACACCGGGGAGCTGTTTTTT. This encodes CAGGGTTNTGELFF.

V is TRBV5-1 and J is TRBJ1-2; 9 nucleotides line up with TRBD1. Germline CDR1 reads SGHRS; CDR2 reads YFSETQ. The CDR3 length is 14 residues. The V segment lost 6 bases and the J segment 4 bases; nucleotides outside the gene matches: 7. The DNA for the CDR3 is TGCGCCAGCAAATTCGGGACAGGGCCCTATGGCTACACCTTC. Translation gives CASKFGTGPYGYTF.

This clone appeared once. The chain recombines TRBV9 with TRBJ1-2; D is unclear. The germline gives CDR1 SGDLS, CDR2 YYNGEE. Trimming removed 3 bases from V and 1 base from J, with 13 bases in between. This CDR3 comprises 15 residues. The CDR3 sequence is CASSAGGTNNYGYTF. CDR3 DNA: TGTGCCAGCAGCGCGGGAGGAACTAATAACTATGGCTACACCTTC.

V and J are TRBV6-2 or TRBV6-3 and TRBJ1-6, with unresolved D. Per the germline V gene, CDR1 is MNHEY and CDR2 is SVGEGT. Trimming removed 5 bases at V and 7 bases at J, with 9 bases between. There are 13 residues in the CDR3. CDR3 in amino acids: CASSHPTNSPLHF. DNA for the CDR3: TGTGCCAGCAGTCACCCGACCAATTCACCCCTCCACTTT.

Regarding this clone: At one end, the junction sequence differs from germline, possibly due to a read error. The chain combines TRBV5-1 with TRBJ2-1; 7 nucleotides line up with TRBD1. The CDR3 contains 11 residues. The germline CDR1 and CDR2 sequences are SGHRS and YFSETQ. CDR3 protein: CASSLGTGLLF. CDR3 sequence (DNA): TGCGCCAGCAGCTTGGGGACAGGTTTACTCTTC. Using reference TRBV5-1 and TRBJ2-1 for the parts outside the CDR3, the full variable domain is KAGVTQTPRYLIKTRGQQVTLSCSPISGHRSVSWYQQTPGQGLQFLFEYFSETQRNKGNFPGRFSGRQFSNSRSEMNVSTLELGDSALYLCASSLGTGLLFGPGTRLTVL.

The rearrangement links TRBV5-4 to TRBJ2-3, with TRBD2 matching over 8 bases. Trimming cost V 4 bases and J 1 base; bases outside gene matches: 5. This CDR3 region has 15 residues. Germline CDR1 reads SGHNT; CDR2 reads YYREEE (reference sequence). In nucleotides, the CDR3 is TGTGCCAGCAGCCCACGGGAGGGGGGCACAGATACGCAGTATTTT. Translated: CASSPREGGTDTQYF.

The chain uses TRBV19 and TRBJ2-2, with TRBD1 matching 8 bases. V dropped 6 bases and J dropped 1; count of bases not matched to a gene: 1. Germline CDR1 LNHDA, CDR2 SQIVND (reference sequence). There are 14 residues in the CDR3. This CDR3 is CASRGTGNTGELFF. The CDR3 DNA reads as TGTGCCAGTAGAGGGACAGGGAACACCGGGGAGCTGTTTTTT.

The V call is TRBV5-1, the J call TRBJ2-5; 9 bases line up with TRBD2. The CDR3 totals 15 residues. Germline CDR1 is SGHRS and CDR2 is YFSETQ. After removal of 3 bases from V and 2 bases from J, the junction contained 5 bases not matched to a gene. The chain's CDR3 is CASSYSGSEQETQYF. CDR3 DNA: TGCGCCAGCAGCTATAGCGGGAGCGAACAAGAGACCCAGTACTTC.

The rearrangement joins TRBV11-2 to TRBJ2-1; weak D call: TRBD1 (5 bases). The V and J ends lost 0 bases and 2 bases respectively, with 11 bases between them. The CDR3 spans 16 residues. Looked up from germline, CDR1 is SGHAT and CDR2 is FQNNGV. The CDR3 region is CASSLDSGIAYNEQFF. The CDR3 DNA reads as TGTGCCAGCAGCTTAGATTCAGGGATCGCCTACAATGAGCAGTTCTTC.